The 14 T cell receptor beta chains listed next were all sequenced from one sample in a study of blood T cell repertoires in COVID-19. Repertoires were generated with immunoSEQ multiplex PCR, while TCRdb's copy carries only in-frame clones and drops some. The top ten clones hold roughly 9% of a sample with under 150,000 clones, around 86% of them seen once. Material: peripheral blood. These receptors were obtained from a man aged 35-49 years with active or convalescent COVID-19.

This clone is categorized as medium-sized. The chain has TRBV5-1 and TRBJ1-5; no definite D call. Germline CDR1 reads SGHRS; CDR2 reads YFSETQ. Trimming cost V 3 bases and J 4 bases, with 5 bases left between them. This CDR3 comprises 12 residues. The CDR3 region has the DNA TGCGCCAGCAGCTCAGGTAATCAGCCCCAGCATTTT. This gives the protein CASSSGNQPQHF.

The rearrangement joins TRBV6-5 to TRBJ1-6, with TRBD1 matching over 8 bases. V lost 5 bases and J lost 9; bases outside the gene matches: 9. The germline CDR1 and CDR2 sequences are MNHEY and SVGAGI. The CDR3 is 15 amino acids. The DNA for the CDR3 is TGTGCCAGCAGTCAACAGGGGGAGGTGAGTTCACCCCTCCACTTT. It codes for CASSQQGEVSSPLHF.

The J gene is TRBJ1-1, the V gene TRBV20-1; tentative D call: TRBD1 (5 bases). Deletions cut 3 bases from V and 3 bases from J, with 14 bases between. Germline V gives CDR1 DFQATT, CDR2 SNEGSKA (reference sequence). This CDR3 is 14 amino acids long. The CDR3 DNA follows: TGCAGTGCTAGTCTCCCTCTAGGGGACACTGAAGCTTTCTTT. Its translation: CSASLPLGDTEAFF.

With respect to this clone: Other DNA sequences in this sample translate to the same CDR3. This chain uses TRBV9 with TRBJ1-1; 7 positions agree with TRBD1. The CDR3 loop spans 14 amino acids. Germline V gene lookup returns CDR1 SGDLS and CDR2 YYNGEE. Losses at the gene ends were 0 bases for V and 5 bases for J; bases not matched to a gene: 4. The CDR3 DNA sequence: TGTGCCAGCAGCGTAGGGCAGGGGGGAACTGAAGCTTTCTTT. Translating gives CASSVGQGGTEAFF.

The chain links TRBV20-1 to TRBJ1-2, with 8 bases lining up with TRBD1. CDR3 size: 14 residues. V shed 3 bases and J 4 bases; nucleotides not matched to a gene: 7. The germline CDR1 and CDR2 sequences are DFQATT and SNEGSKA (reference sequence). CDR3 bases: TGCAGTGCTAGTCGGACAGGGACGAGCTATGGCTACACCTTC. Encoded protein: CSASRTGTSYGYTF.

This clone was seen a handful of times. The chain's CDR3 is CASSQDRVTSSPLHF. The CDR3 DNA sequence: TGTGCCAGCAGCCAAGACAGGGTAACCTCCTCACCCCTCCACTTT. J is TRBJ1-6 and V is TRBV14; possible D gene TRBD1, 5 bases. This CDR3 contains 15 residues. Germline V gene lookup returns CDR1 SGHDN and CDR2 FVKESK. Trimming shortened V by 0 bases and J by 10 bases, and 13 bases separated the two germline ends.

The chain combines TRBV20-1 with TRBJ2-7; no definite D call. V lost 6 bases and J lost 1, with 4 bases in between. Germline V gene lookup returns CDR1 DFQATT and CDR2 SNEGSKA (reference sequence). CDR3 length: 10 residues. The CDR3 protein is CSAKSYEQYF. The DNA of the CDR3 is TGCAGTGCCAAATCCTACGAGCAGTACTTC.

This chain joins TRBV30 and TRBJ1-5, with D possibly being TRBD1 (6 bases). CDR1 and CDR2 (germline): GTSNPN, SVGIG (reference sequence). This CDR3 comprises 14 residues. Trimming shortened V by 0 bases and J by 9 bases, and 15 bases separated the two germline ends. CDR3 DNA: TGTGCCTGGAGTGTGCGGGGGGCGGGCTCGCCCCAGCATTTT. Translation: CAWSVRGAGSPQHF.

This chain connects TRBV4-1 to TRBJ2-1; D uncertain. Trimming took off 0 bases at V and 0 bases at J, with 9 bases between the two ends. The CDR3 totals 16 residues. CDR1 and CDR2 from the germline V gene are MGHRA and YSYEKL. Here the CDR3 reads CASSQESHSSYNEQFF. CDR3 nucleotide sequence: TGCGCCAGCAGCCAAGAGTCGCATAGCTCCTACAATGAGCAGTTCTTC.

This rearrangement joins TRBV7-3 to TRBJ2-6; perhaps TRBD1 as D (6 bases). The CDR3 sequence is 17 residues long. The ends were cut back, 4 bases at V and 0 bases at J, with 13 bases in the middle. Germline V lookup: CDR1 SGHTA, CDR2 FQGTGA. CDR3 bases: TGTGCCAGCAGCTCGACAGGAACCCTCTCTGGGGCCAACGTCCTGACTTTC. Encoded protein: CASSSTGTLSGANVLTF.

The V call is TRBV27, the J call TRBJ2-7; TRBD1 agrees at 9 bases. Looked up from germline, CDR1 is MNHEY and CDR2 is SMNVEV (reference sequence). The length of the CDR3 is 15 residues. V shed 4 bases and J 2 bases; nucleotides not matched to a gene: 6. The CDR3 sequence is CASSSLGTGTYEQYF. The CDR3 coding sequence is TGTGCCAGCAGTTCACTGGGGACAGGGACCTACGAGCAGTACTTC.

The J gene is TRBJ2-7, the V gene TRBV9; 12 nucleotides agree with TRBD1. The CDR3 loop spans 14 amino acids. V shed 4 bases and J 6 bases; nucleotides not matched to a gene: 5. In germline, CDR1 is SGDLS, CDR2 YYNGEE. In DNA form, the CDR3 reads TGTGCCAGCAGCCTGGGACAGGGGGCGGGCGAGCAGTACTTC. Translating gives CASSLGQGAGEQYF.

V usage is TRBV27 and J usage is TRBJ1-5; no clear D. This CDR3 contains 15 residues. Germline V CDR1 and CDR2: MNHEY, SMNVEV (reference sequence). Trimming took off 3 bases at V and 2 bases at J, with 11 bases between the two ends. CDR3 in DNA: TGTGCCAGCAGTTTGAAGATCAGTGGCAATCAGCCCCAGCATTTT. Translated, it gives CASSLKISGNQPQHF.

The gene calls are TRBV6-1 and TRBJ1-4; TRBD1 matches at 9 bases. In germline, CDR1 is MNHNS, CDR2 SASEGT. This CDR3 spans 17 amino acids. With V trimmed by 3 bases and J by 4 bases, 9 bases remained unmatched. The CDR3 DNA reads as TGTGCCAGCAGTGAGGACAGGGGAAGGGGGTTTAATGAAAAACTGTTTTTT. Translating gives CASSEDRGRGFNEKLFF.